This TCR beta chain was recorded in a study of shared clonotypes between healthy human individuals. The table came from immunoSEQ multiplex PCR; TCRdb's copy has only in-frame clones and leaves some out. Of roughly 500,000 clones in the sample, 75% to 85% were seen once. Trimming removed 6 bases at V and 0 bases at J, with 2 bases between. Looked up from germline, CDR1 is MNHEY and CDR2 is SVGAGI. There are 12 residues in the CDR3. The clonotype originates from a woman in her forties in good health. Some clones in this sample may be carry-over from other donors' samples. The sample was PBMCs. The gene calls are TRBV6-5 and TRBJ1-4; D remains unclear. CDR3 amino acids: CASRATNEKLFF. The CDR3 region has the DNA TGTGCCAGCAGGGCAACTAATGAAAAACTGTTTTTT.